These 27 T cell receptor beta chains were sequenced from one sample in a study of blood T cell repertoires in COVID-19. Libraries were prepared by immunoSEQ multiplex PCR; TCRdb keeps only in-frame clonotypes and omits some of them. The sample shows 490,000 or so clones, 88% of them seen only once. Sequencing input: PBMCs or T cells enriched from blood (not recorded which). The receptors originated from a woman in her thirties or forties who had recovered from COVID-19.

This clone appeared once. The CDR3 nucleotides are TGCGCCAGCAGCTTGGATGGGACAGGGGGCGCGTTGGGCACTGAAGCTTTCTTT. Translation gives CASSLDGTGGALGTEAFF. The chain couples TRBV5-1 to TRBJ1-1, with TRBD1 matching 12 bases. Germline CDR1 reads SGHRS; CDR2 reads YFSETQ. This CDR3 contains 18 residues. J lost 4 bases, V lost 0 bases, and 10 bases had no gene match.

V and J are TRBV6-5 and TRBJ2-7; D might be TRBD2 (5 bases). V lost 2 bases to trimming and J lost 4 bases, with 15 bases between them. The length of the CDR3 is 15 residues. Germline loops: CDR1 MNHEY, CDR2 SVGAGI. The DNA of the CDR3 is TGTGCCAGCAGTTACGTGACTACCGGACCTTACGAGCAGTACTTC. This translates into CASSYVTTGPYEQYF.

The chain recombines TRBV5-1 with TRBJ2-5; the D gene is possibly TRBD2 (7 bases). CDR1 SGHRS and CDR2 YFSETQ come from the germline V gene. Trimming pared 0 bases from V and 5 bases from J, leaving 17 bases between. This CDR3 spans 16 amino acids. For the CDR3, the DNA is TGCGCCAGCAGCTTGGGCGGGGGCTTCGGCGGTGAGACCCAGTACTTC. Translation gives CASSLGGGFGGETQYF.

The chain links TRBV7-6 to TRBJ1-1; the D is unclear. Germline CDR1 reads SGHVS; CDR2 reads FNYEAQ. The ends were cut back, 1 base at V and 4 bases at J, with 7 bases in the middle. The CDR3 covers 13 residues. This CDR3 reads CASSLVSGTEAFF. CDR3 in DNA: TGTGCCAGCAGCTTAGTCAGTGGCACTGAAGCTTTCTTT.

The chain is built from TRBV20-1 and TRBJ2-1, with D hard to call. V shed 3 bases and J shed 4 bases, with 4 bases lying between them. Per germline, CDR1 DFQATT and CDR2 SNEGSKA (reference sequence). The CDR3 extends over 11 amino acids. In DNA, the CDR3 is TGCAGTGCTAGCGAGTACAATGAGCAGTTCTTC. Amino acid sequence: CSASEYNEQFF.

The chain is built from TRBV5-1 and TRBJ1-2, with D tentatively TRBD1 (5 bases). The V end was cut by 0 bases, the J end by 6 bases, with 15 bases between. The germline CDR1 and CDR2 sequences are SGHRS and YFSETQ. The CDR3 runs to 15 residues. The CDR3, as DNA: TGCGCCAGCAGCTTGGGGGGCAGAGCATCGGATGGCTACACCTTC. This codes for CASSLGGRASDGYTF.

The chain recombines TRBV2 with TRBJ2-3; 14 bases align to TRBD2. The CDR3 is made up of 15 amino acids. J gave up 4 bases and V 6 bases, and 3 bases lay outside the gene matches. Germline V gene data show CDR1 as SNHLY and CDR2 as FYNNEI. For the CDR3, the DNA is TGTGCCAGCAGGAGACTAGCGGGAGGGCCAGATACGCAGTATTTT. It yields the protein CASRRLAGGPDTQYF. The variable domain in full, completed from reference TRBV2 and TRBJ2-3, reads EPEVTQTPSHQVTQMGQEVILRCVPISNHLYFYWYRQILGQKVEFLVSFYNNEISEKSEIFDDQFSVERPDGSNFTLKIRSTKLEDSAMYFCASRRLAGGPDTQYFGPGTRLTVL.

J is TRBJ1-2 and V is TRBV5-1, with 8 bases identical to TRBD1. CDR1 and CDR2 from the germline V gene are SGHRS and YFSETQ. J gave up 1 base and V 1 base, and 3 bases lay outside the gene matches. The CDR3 has 15 amino acids. CDR3: CASSLSRGLNYGYTF. CDR3 nucleotide sequence: TGCGCCAGCAGCTTGTCCAGGGGGCTTAACTATGGCTACACCTTC.

The chain uses TRBV6-5 and TRBJ1-2, with 7 nucleotides matching TRBD1. V lost 6 bases, J lost 1 base, and 5 bases stayed unmatched. The germline V gene has CDR1 MNHEY and CDR2 SVGAGI. This CDR3 has 14 amino acids. The CDR3 nucleotides are TGTGCCAGCAGATTATACAGGGGTAACTATGGCTACACCTTC. Amino acid sequence: CASRLYRGNYGYTF.

This chain uses TRBV12-5 with TRBJ2-7; 11 bases map to TRBD1. Germline V gene lookup returns CDR1 LGHNT and CDR2 FRNRAP. This CDR3 region has 14 residues. Trimming removed 6 bases from V and 2 bases from J; junction bases left unmatched: 3. The CDR3 spells CASGPGQGAYEQYF. The CDR3 DNA reads as TGTGCTAGTGGACCGGGACAGGGGGCCTACGAGCAGTACTTC.

The chain joins TRBV6-5 to TRBJ2-1, with TRBD2 as a possible D gene (5 bases). The CDR3 totals 15 residues. Trimming shortened V by 6 bases and J by 5 bases, and 17 bases separated the two germline ends. Per germline, CDR1 MNHEY and CDR2 SVGAGI. CDR3 loop: CASSQIKDFNNEQFF. As DNA, the CDR3 is TGTGCCAGCAGCCAGATTAAGGACTTTAACAATGAGCAGTTCTTC.

This sequence joins TRBV21-1 and TRBJ1-1. TRBV21-1 is a known pseudogene. The CDR3 is made up of 13 amino acids. CDR3 DNA sequence: TGTGCCAGCAGCAAAGATGAAAAGCCAAAAGCTTTCTTT. Translated, it gives CASSKDEKPKAFF.

V is TRBV27 and J is TRBJ1-2; TRBD1 agrees at 12 bases. This CDR3 is 16 amino acids long. Germline loops: CDR1 MNHEY, CDR2 SMNVEV (reference sequence). V lost 6 bases to trimming and J lost 11 bases; unmatched junction nucleotides: 16. CDR3 region: CASSTNLKGQGAGYTF. CDR3 coding DNA: TGTGCCAGCAGCACAAACTTAAAGGGACAGGGGGCAGGGTACACCTTC.

This chain uses TRBV7-9 with TRBJ2-2; tentatively, D is TRBD1 (5 bases). CDR3 length: 17 amino acids. In germline, CDR1 is SEHNR, CDR2 FQNEAQ (reference sequence). V dropped 2 bases and J dropped 5 bases, with 18 bases sitting between them. The CDR3 protein is CASSLLMVGDRTGELFF. The CDR3 DNA reads TGTGCCAGCAGCTTATTGATGGTAGGGGATCGAACCGGGGAGCTGTTTTTT.

The V gene is TRBV3-1 (or the pseudogene TRBV3-2), the J gene TRBJ2-5, with D perhaps TRBD2 (5 bases). Germline V gene lookup returns CDR1 LGHDT and CDR2 YNNKEL (reference sequence). V lost 0 bases and J lost 3, with 20 bases in between. The CDR3 is made up of 18 amino acids. In nucleotides, the CDR3 is TGTGCCAGCAGCCAAGATATAGAGCGGCTCCCGAGGGAAGAGACCCAGTACTTC. This translates into CASSQDIERLPREETQYF.

The chain joins TRBV14 to TRBJ1-1, with no clear D. Germline CDR1 reads SGHDN; CDR2 reads FVKESK. This CDR3 has 13 amino acids. The germline V and J ends were trimmed by 3 bases and 4 bases, with 9 bases remaining between them. The CDR3 reads CASSQYRSTEAFF. DNA of the CDR3: TGTGCCAGCAGCCAGTATCGTTCCACTGAAGCTTTCTTT. The full variable domain, its missing parts supplied by reference TRBV14 and TRBJ1-1, is EAGVTQFPSHSVIEKGQTVTLRCDPISGHDNLYWYRRVMGKEIKFLLHFVKESKQDESGMPNNRFLAERTGGTYSTLKVQPAELEDSGVYFCASSQYRSTEAFFGQGTRLTVV.

This clone is a singleton in its sample. The gene calls are TRBV5-6 and TRBJ1-2; possibly TRBD1 for D (5 bases). CDR3 length: 13 amino acids. CDR1 and CDR2 from the germline V gene are SGHDT and YYEEEE. Between the trimmed V and J ends, which lost 6 bases and 7 bases, there was a span of 16 bases. CDR3 sequence (DNA): TGTGCCAGCACCGTAAGGAGGGGAGGTGGCTACACCTTC. Translating it yields CASTVRRGGGYTF.

The sample holds a few counts of this clone. The V and J genes are TRBV6-9 and TRBJ2-1; maybe TRBD1 (5 bases). CDR3 length: 19 amino acids. The germline gives CDR1 MNHGY, CDR2 SVAAGI. Trimming took off 4 bases at V and 0 bases at J, with 22 bases between the two ends. The CDR3 spells CASSLLLHVGQGSYNEQFF. The CDR3 DNA is TGTGCCAGCAGTTTGTTATTGCACGTTGGGCAGGGCTCCTACAATGAGCAGTTCTTC.

This chain uses TRBV10-1 with TRBJ2-1; D ambiguous. The CDR3 extends over 12 amino acids. The germline V gene has CDR1 WNHNN and CDR2 SYGVQD (reference sequence). V was cut by 2 bases and J by 9 bases, with 8 bases left in between. The CDR3 DNA reads TGCGCCAGCAGTGAGAGCACGGGTGAGCAGTTCTTC. This encodes CASSESTGEQFF.

V is TRBV7-9 and J is TRBJ1-2; 7 nucleotides match TRBD1. Germline V lookup: CDR1 SEHNR, CDR2 FQNEAQ (reference sequence). This CDR3 is built from 17 residues. The J segment lost 4 bases and the V segment lost 5 bases, leaving 16 bases of the junction unmatched. The CDR3 coding sequence is TGTGCCAGCAGCCCCTACCGACAGGGAAGGTTGCCCTATGGCTACACCTTC. This gives the protein CASSPYRQGRLPYGYTF.

This chain links TRBV5-4 with TRBJ2-1; weak D call: TRBD2 (6 bases). Trimming shortened V by 4 bases and J by 8 bases, and 16 bases separated the two germline ends. Germline V gene sequence: CDR1 SGHNT, CDR2 YYREEE (reference sequence). The CDR3 spans 14 residues. The DNA for the CDR3 is TGTGCCAGCAGCCAAGGCGAGACTAGGTATGAGCAGTTCTTC. The encoded protein is CASSQGETRYEQFF.

The chain links TRBV5-8 to TRBJ2-4; tentative D call: TRBD2 (6 bases). The CDR3 runs 13 residues. The V end was cut by 4 bases, the J end by 7 bases, with 12 bases between. Germline V gene lookup returns CDR1 SGHTS and CDR2 YDEGEE. CDR3 sequence: CASSRARENIQYF. CDR3 nucleotides: TGTGCCAGCAGCAGGGCCCGGGAGAACATTCAGTACTTC.

This clone was detected a few times. The chain combines TRBV5-6 with TRBJ1-5; 8 nucleotides line up with TRBD1. V lost 4 bases and J lost 4; bases outside the gene matches: 4. The CDR3 contains 14 residues. Germline CDR1 reads SGHDT; CDR2 reads YYEEEE. The chain's CDR3 is CASSGTGNNQPQHF. The CDR3 bases are TGTGCCAGCAGCGGGACAGGTAATAATCAGCCCCAGCATTTT.

This clone appeared once. The CDR3 region is CASSQDTFRGGRVYGYTF. In DNA, the CDR3 is TGTGCCAGCAGCCAAGATACTTTCCGAGGGGGGAGGGTTTATGGCTACACCTTC. The rearrangement joins TRBV3-1 (or the pseudogene TRBV3-2) to TRBJ1-2; perhaps TRBD1 as D (6 bases). V lost 0 bases and J lost 5, with 22 bases in between. Germline CDR1 reads LGHDT; CDR2 reads YNNKEL (reference sequence). This CDR3 region has 18 residues.

The gene calls are TRBV6-5 and TRBJ1-2; 9 bases align to TRBD1. The ends lost 5 bases at V and 4 bases at J; junction bases unmatched: 8. The CDR3 runs 15 residues. In germline, CDR1 is MNHEY, CDR2 SVGAGI. CDR3 sequence: CASSTKQGAGYGYTF. CDR3 DNA: TGTGCCAGCAGTACCAAACAGGGGGCTGGCTATGGCTACACCTTC.

J is TRBJ2-7 and V is TRBV5-6; TRBD2 aligns across 15 bases. Germline V gene sequence: CDR1 SGHDT, CDR2 YYEEEE. Unmatched junction bases numbered 15, after V lost 10 bases and J lost 4 bases. The length of the CDR3 is 17 residues. CDR3: CASSLGLAGGLGYEQYF. The CDR3 region has the DNA TGTGCCTCCAGCTTGGGACTAGCGGGAGGCCTGGGGTACGAGCAGTACTTC.

The chain is built from TRBV25-1 and TRBJ1-5; D unresolved. V lost 5 bases to trimming and J lost 8 bases, with 22 bases between them. Per germline, CDR1 MGHDK and CDR2 SYGVNS. CDR3 length: 16 residues. CDR3 bases: TGTGCCAGCAGTTATTCGAAACGATCCGACAAAGAGCCCCAGCATTTT. It translates to CASSYSKRSDKEPQHF.